The 6 T cell receptor beta chains below come from one sample, sequenced in a study of shared clonotypes between healthy human individuals. Sequencing was performed with immunoSEQ multiplex PCR; in TCRdb, only in-frame clones are kept and a portion is missing. Altogether roughly 2.1 million clones are present, about 92% being singletons, with the ten largest covering around 1.7%. Naive CD8 populations comprised CD45RO-negative cells positively selected for CCR7, excluding terminally differentiated effector memory CD45RA+ cells. The sample consisted of naive CD8+ T cells from PBMCs. Receptor source: a man between 18 and 35 years old in good health. Some clones in this sample may be carry-over from other donors' samples.

The chain couples TRBV5-4 to TRBJ1-5; D is ambiguous. In germline, CDR1 is SGHNT, CDR2 YYREEE (reference sequence). With 0 bases removed from V and 9 bases from J, the gap between germline ends came to 13 bases. CDR3 length: 14 amino acids. CDR3 nucleotides: TGTGCCAGCAGCTTGGCCGCGGGTTCGGGGCCCCAGCATTTT. The encoded protein is CASSLAAGSGPQHF. The full variable domain, its missing parts supplied by reference TRBV5-4 and TRBJ1-5, is ETGVTQSPTHLIKTRGQQVTLRCSSQSGHNTVSWYQQALGQGPQFIFQYYREEENGRGNFPPRFSGLQFPNYSSELNVNALELDDSALYLCASSLAAGSGPQHFGDGTRLSIL.

V is TRBV20-1 and J is TRBJ1-2; D call uncertain. Trimming removed 1 base at V and 7 bases at J, with 4 bases between. From germline, CDR1 is DFQATT and CDR2 SNEGSKA (reference sequence). CDR3 length: 10 residues. Written as DNA, the CDR3 is TGCAGTGCTAGAGGTAGTGGCTACACCTTC. This encodes CSARGSGYTF.

With regard to this clone: Germline and junction disagree at one end, which may indicate a read error. DNA of the CDR3: TGTGCCAGCAGCTTGGATATATCGGCAGGGGAGATCTTC. It yields the protein CASSLDISAGEIF. The chain employs TRBV5-6 and TRBJ2-1; D might be TRBD1 (6 bases). The CDR3 runs 13 residues. CDR1 SGHDT and CDR2 YYEEEE come from the germline V gene. The full variable domain, in which reference TRBV5-6 and TRBJ2-1 provide the parts outside the CDR3, is DAGVTQSPTHLIKTRGQQVTLRCSPKSGHDTVSWYQQALGQGPQFIFQYYEEEERQRGNFPDRFSGHQFPNYSSELNVNALLLGDSALYLCASSLDISAGEIFGPGTRLTVL.

The V gene is TRBV27, the J gene TRBJ1-5, with 7 bases identical to TRBD1. The germline V gene has CDR1 MNHEY and CDR2 SMNVEV (reference sequence). This CDR3 spans 18 amino acids. V shed 5 bases and J 0 bases; nucleotides not matched to a gene: 13. The CDR3 nucleotides read TGTGCCAGCAGTCCGGTTGTAGTCAGGGGGGTTAGCAATCAGCCCCAGCATTTT. It is translated as CASSPVVVRGVSNQPQHF.

Comment on this clone: The sample contains more than one DNA sequence encoding this CDR3. This rearrangement joins TRBV15 to TRBJ1-1, with 7 bases that match TRBD1. Losses at the gene ends were 1 base for V and 5 bases for J; bases not matched to a gene: 1. The CDR3 length is 13 residues. CDR1 is LNHNV and CDR2 is YYDKDF in the germline V gene (reference sequence). CDR3 sequence reads: CATSRGRGTEAFF. CDR3 DNA sequence: TGTGCCACCAGCAGAGGCAGGGGGACTGAAGCTTTCTTT.

V and J are TRBV4-1 and TRBJ2-6, with D perhaps TRBD1 (6 bases). CDR1 and CDR2 from the germline V gene are MGHRA and YSYEKL. The CDR3 is 17 residues long. V lost 1 base and J 4 bases, leaving 14 bases between the germline ends. The CDR3 here is CASSQGPGEGGANVLTF. In DNA form, the CDR3 reads TGCGCCAGCAGCCAAGGCCCAGGGGAAGGCGGGGCCAACGTCCTGACTTTC.